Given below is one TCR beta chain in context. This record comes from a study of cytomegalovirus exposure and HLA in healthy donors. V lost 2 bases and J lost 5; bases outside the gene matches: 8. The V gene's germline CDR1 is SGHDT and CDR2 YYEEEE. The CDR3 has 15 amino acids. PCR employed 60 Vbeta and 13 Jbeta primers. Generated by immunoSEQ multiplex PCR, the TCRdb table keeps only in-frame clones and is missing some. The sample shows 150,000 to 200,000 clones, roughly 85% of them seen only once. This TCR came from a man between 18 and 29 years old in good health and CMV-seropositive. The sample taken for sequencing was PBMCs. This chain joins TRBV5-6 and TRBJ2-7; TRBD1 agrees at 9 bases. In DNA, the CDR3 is TGTGCCAGCAGCTTCTCCGGGACAGGGCCCCACGAGCAGTACTTC. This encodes CASSFSGTGPHEQYF.